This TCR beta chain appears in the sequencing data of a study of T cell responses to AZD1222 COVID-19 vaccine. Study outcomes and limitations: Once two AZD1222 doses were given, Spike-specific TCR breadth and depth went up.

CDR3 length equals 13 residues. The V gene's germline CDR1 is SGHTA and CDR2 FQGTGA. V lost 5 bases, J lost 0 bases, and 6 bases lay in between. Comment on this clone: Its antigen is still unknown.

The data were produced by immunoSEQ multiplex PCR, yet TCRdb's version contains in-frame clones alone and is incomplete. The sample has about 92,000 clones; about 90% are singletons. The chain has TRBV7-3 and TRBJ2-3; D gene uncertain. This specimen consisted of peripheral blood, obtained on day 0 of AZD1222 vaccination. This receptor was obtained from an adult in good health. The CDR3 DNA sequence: TGTGCCAGCAGCACCGCTAGCACAGATACGCAGTATTTT. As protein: CASSTASTDTQYF.